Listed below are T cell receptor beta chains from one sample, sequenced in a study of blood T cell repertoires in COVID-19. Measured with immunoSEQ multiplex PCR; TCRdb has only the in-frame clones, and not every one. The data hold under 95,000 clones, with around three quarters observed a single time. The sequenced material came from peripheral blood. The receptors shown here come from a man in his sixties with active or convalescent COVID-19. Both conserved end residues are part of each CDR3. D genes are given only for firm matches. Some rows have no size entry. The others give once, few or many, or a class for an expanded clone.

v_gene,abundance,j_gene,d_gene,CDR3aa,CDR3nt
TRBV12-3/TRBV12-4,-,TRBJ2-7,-,CASSPRVPYEQYF,TGTGCCAGCAGCCCGAGGGTACCCTACGAGCAGTACTTC
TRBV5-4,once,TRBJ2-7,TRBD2,CASSAAGGPRYSYEQYF,TGTGCCAGCAGCGCAGCGGGGGGGCCCCGGTACTCCTACGAGCAGTACTTC
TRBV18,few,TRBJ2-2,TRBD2,CASSPTSGEYNTGELFF,TGTGCCAGCTCACCGACTAGCGGGGAATATAACACCGGGGAGCTGTTTTTT
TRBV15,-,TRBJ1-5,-,CATSRDRGYNQPQHF,TGTGCCACCAGCAGAGATCGAGGTTACAATCAGCCCCAGCATTTT
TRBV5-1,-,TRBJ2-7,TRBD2,CASSLGSSGGPSSYEQYF,TGCGCCAGCAGCTTGGGTTCTAGCGGGGGGCCTTCCTCCTACGAGCAGTACTTC
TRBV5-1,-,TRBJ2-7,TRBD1,CASSPGDRGYEQYF,TGCGCCAGCAGCCCCGGGGACAGGGGCTACGAGCAGTACTTC
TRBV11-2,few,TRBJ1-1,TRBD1,CASSLTRGSTEAFF,TGTGCCAGCAGCCTCACCAGGGGGAGCACTGAAGCTTTCTTT
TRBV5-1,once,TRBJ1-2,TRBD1,CASSNTGEGYTF,TGCGCCAGCAGCAATACAGGGGAAGGCTACACCTTC
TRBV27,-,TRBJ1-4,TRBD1,CASSPGTGGEKLFF,TGTGCCAGCAGCCCCGGGACAGGGGGAGAAAAACTGTTTTTT
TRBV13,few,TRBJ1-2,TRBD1,CASSLGQGAMFYGYTF,TGTGCCAGCAGCTTAGGGCAGGGGGCGATGTTTTATGGCTACACCTTC
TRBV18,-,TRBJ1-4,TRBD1,CASSPWDRGSNEKLFF,TGTGCCAGCTCACCATGGGACAGGGGCTCCAATGAAAAACTGTTTTTT
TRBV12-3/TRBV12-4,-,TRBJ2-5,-,CASRPTGRETQYF,TGTGCCAGCAGGCCGACAGGGAGGGAGACCCAGTACTTC
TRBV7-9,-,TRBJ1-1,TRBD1,CASSTRTGGFTEAFF,TGTGCCAGCAGCACAAGGACAGGGGGCTTCACTGAAGCTTTCTTT
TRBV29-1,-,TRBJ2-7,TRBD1,CSVAGQGAASSYEQYF,TGCAGCGTTGCGGGACAGGGGGCCGCGAGCTCCTACGAGCAGTACTTC
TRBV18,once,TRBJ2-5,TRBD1,CASSPQTDRGAFSETQYF,TGTGCCAGCTCACCCCAGACCGACAGGGGCGCGTTTTCAGAGACCCAGTACTTC
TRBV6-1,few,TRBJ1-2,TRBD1,CASSEAVLGTGLYGYTF,TGTGCCAGCAGTGAAGCTGTGTTGGGGACAGGGCTCTATGGCTACACCTTC
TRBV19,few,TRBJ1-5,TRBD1,CASSIIGQGIQPQHF,TGTGCCAGTAGTATAATTGGACAGGGGATTCAGCCCCAGCATTTT
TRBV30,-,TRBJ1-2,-,CAWNTGLRQNYGYTF,TGTGCCTGGAATACAGGGTTGAGACAGAACTATGGCTACACCTTC
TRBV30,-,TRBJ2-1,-,CAWSARSEQFF,TGTGCCTGGAGTGCAAGGAGTGAGCAGTTCTTC
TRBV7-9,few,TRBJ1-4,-,CASSLYDNGEKLFF,TGTGCCAGCAGCTTATATGACAATGGCGAAAAACTGTTTTTT
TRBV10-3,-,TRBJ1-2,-,CAISESSLRANYGYTF,TGTGCCATCAGTGAGTCTTCCCTGAGAGCTAACTATGGCTACACCTTC
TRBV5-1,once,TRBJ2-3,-,CASSLGQGSDTQYF,TGCGCCAGCAGCTTGGGGCAGGGGTCAGATACGCAGTATTTT
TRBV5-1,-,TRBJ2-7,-,CASSLASDEQYF,TGCGCCAGCAGCTTGGCGTCAGACGAGCAGTACTTC
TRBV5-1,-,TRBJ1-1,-,CASLGTPNTEAFF,TGCGCCAGCCTAGGGACACCAAACACTGAAGCTTTCTTT
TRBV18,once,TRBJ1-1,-,CASSPGNTEAFF,TGTGCCAGCTCACCCGGGAACACTGAAGCTTTCTTT
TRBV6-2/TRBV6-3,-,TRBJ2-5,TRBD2,CASSYPSGGETQYF,TGTGCCAGCAGTTACCCTAGCGGGGGAGAGACCCAGTACTTC
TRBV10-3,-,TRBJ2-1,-,CAIRNSFTDNEQFF,TGTGCCATCAGGAACAGCTTTACCGACAATGAGCAGTTCTTC
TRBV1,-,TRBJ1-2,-,CTSSQLPGQNGYTF,TGCACCAGCAGCCAGCTTCCGGGACAAAATGGCTACACCTTC
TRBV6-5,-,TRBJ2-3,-,CASSYDSGSTDTQYF,TGTGCCAGCAGTTACGACAGTGGGAGCACAGATACGCAGTATTTT
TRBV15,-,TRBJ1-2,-,CATSRGAGLGYTF,TGTGCCACCAGCAGAGGTGCTGGGCTTGGCTACACCTTC
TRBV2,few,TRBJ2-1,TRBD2,CASSPPAGLAVNNEQFF,TGTGCCAGCAGTCCCCCTGCGGGACTAGCGGTGAACAATGAGCAGTTCTTC
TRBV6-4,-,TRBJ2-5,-,CASSEQYQETQYF,TGTGCCAGCAGTGAACAATACCAAGAGACCCAGTACTTC
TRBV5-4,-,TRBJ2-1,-,CASSLDRSYNEQFF,TGTGCCAGCAGCTTGGACAGGAGTTACAATGAGCAGTTCTTC
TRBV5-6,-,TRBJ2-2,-,CASSLGSTGELFF,TGTGCCAGCAGCTTGGGGAGCACCGGGGAGCTGTTTTTT
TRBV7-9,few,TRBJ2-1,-,CASTFWGRMVDEQFF,TGTGCCAGCACCTTCTGGGGGCGTATGGTGGATGAGCAGTTCTTC
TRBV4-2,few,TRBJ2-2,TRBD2,CASSQDPLAGGTGELFF,TGTGCCAGCAGCCAAGATCCCCTAGCGGGGGGCACCGGGGAGCTGTTTTTT
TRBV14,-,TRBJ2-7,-,CASSRQDGPYEQYF,TGTGCCAGCAGCCGACAGGACGGACCGTACGAGCAGTACTTC
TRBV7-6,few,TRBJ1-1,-,CASTPTGNTEAFF,TGTGCCAGCACCCCGACAGGGAACACTGAAGCTTTCTTT
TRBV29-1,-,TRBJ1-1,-,CSIGEAGSMNTEAFF,TGCAGCATCGGGGAGGCAGGCTCTATGAACACTGAAGCTTTCTTT
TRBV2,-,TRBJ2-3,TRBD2,CASLGRGIADTQYF,TGTGCCAGCCTGGGGCGGGGGATCGCAGATACGCAGTATTTT
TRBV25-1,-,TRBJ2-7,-,CASSELRTSTYEQYF,TGTGCCAGCAGTGAGCTCAGGACATCCACCTACGAGCAGTACTTC
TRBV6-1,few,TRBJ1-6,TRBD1,CASSVGQRFSSYNSPLHF,TGTGCCAGCAGTGTGGGACAGCGATTTAGCTCCTATAATTCACCCCTCCACTTT
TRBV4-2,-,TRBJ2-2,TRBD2,CASSHIAGGADTGELFF,TGTGCCAGCAGCCATATAGCGGGGGGCGCGGACACCGGGGAGCTGTTTTTT
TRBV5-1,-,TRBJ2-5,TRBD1,CATSGGVQETQYF,TGCGCCACCTCAGGGGGAGTTCAAGAGACCCAGTACTTC